The sequence of this TCR beta chain was determined in a study of shared clonotypes between healthy human individuals. Across the study: In total, the donors were a couple of women and a few men aged 18 to 49.

In regard to this clone: Its antigen is not known.

Study outcomes and limitations: Clonotype sharing levels among donors were expected to vary with sequencing depth.

The J segment lost 2 bases and the V segment lost 1 base, leaving 6 bases of the junction unmatched. The germline gives CDR1 LGHNA, CDR2 YNFKEQ. The CDR3 spans 17 residues. Here immunoSEQ multiplex PCR was the method, and the copy in TCRdb shows in-frame clones only, minus some. Among around 350,000 clones listed, about 73% were seen once. The genes are TRBV4-2 and TRBJ1-3; 9 positions match TRBD1. This sequence was found in a man aged 30-40 years in good health. Material: memory CD4+ T cells sorted from blood. Described subset: CD45RA-negative fraction. In nucleotides, the CDR3 is TGTGCCAGCAGCCAAGTACAGGGGGCGCAGGCTGGAAACACCATATATTTT. It codes for CASSQVQGAQAGNTIYF.